These T cell receptor beta chains were read from a single sample in a study of OX40 agonist ivuxolimab in advanced cancers. Clones were read by immunoSEQ multiplex PCR, and TCRdb kept only the in-frame ones, dropping some. The sample has under 60,000 clones, 94% seen once. Sequencing used CD4+ or CD8+ T cells sorted from blood, obtained in a trial of the OX40 agonist ivuxolimab. The receptors were gathered from an adult with an advanced solid tumor such as melanoma, head and neck, liver or kidney cancer. Each CDR3 is given with its conserved first and last residue. The order of the fields is clone size, J gene, D gene, V gene, CDR3 DNA, CDR3 protein. A D gene is named only where the DNA matches it firmly. Only some rows state a clone size, as once, few, many or a class for expanded clones.

abundance: .
j_gene: TRBJ2-1
d_gene: TRBD2
v_gene: TRBV19
CDR3nt: TGTGCCAGTAGTCGGGGGACTAGCGGCCTTTTATCCTACAATGAGCAGTTCTTC
CDR3aa: CASSRGTSGLLSYNEQFF

abundance: .
j_gene: TRBJ1-3
d_gene: .
v_gene: TRBV11-2
CDR3nt: TGTGCCAGCAGCTCATATATTTCACAGGGCTTCTCTGGAAACACCATATATTTT
CDR3aa: CASSSYISQGFSGNTIYF

abundance: .
j_gene: TRBJ1-5
d_gene: .
v_gene: TRBV28
CDR3nt: TGTGCCAGCAGGCCGGACGAGGGGGAGGGGCTCGCTCAGCCCCAGCATTTT
CDR3aa: CASRPDEGEGLAQPQHF

abundance: .
j_gene: TRBJ2-1
d_gene: .
v_gene: TRBV29-1
CDR3nt: TGCAGCGTTGCTACTGATGAGCAGTTCTTC
CDR3aa: CSVATDEQFF

abundance: .
j_gene: TRBJ2-1
d_gene: TRBD2
v_gene: TRBV5-4
CDR3nt: TGTGCCAGCAGCCCGGGACTAGCGGGGAATGAGCAGTTCTTC
CDR3aa: CASSPGLAGNEQFF

abundance: once
j_gene: TRBJ2-7
d_gene: .
v_gene: TRBV28
CDR3nt: TGTGCCTCGGTAGGGCGGAGGACACGCTACGAGCAGTACTTC
CDR3aa: CASVGRRTRYEQYF

abundance: .
j_gene: TRBJ2-6
d_gene: .
v_gene: TRBV28
CDR3nt: TGTGCCAGCAGTTTGATTGGCGTAGACTCTGGGGCCAACGTCCTGACTTTC
CDR3aa: CASSLIGVDSGANVLTF

abundance: .
j_gene: TRBJ1-5
d_gene: .
v_gene: TRBV4-1
CDR3nt: TGCGCCAGCAGTCGACACCTGGCTAGCAATCAGCCCCAGCATTTT
CDR3aa: CASSRHLASNQPQHF

abundance: .
j_gene: TRBJ1-1
d_gene: .
v_gene: TRBV13
CDR3nt: TGTGCCAGCAGCTTAGATTCTTTCGGCGAAGCTTTCTTT
CDR3aa: CASSLDSFGEAFF

abundance: .
j_gene: TRBJ2-2
d_gene: TRBD2
v_gene: TRBV27
CDR3nt: TGTGCCAGCAGTTCCCAGACTAGCGGGAGGGTCGGGGAGCTGTTTTTT
CDR3aa: CASSSQTSGRVGELFF

abundance: .
j_gene: TRBJ2-7
d_gene: .
v_gene: TRBV7-2
CDR3nt: TGTGCCAGCAGCTCCACACAAATCGAGCAGTACTTC
CDR3aa: CASSSTQIEQYF

abundance: .
j_gene: TRBJ2-7
d_gene: TRBD1
v_gene: TRBV9
CDR3nt: TGTGCCAGCAGCGCACAGGGGGCAGATGACGAGCAGTACTTC
CDR3aa: CASSAQGADDEQYF

abundance: .
j_gene: TRBJ2-7
d_gene: TRBD2
v_gene: TRBV7-2
CDR3nt: TGTGCCAGCAGCCCAGGCGGGAGCGCCTACGAGCAGTACTTC
CDR3aa: CASSPGGSAYEQYF

abundance: .
j_gene: TRBJ1-1
d_gene: .
v_gene: TRBV4-1
CDR3nt: TGCGCCAGCAGGTCATTGAACACTGAAGCTTTCTTT
CDR3aa: CASRSLNTEAFF

abundance: .
j_gene: TRBJ1-2
d_gene: .
v_gene: TRBV6-1
CDR3nt: TGTGCCAGCAGTGAAGTCCCCGGGGCTCAATATGGCTACACCTTC
CDR3aa: CASSEVPGAQYGYTF

abundance: .
j_gene: TRBJ2-4
d_gene: .
v_gene: TRBV7-9
CDR3nt: TGTGCCAGCAGCCCCCGGTCGGACATTCAGTACTTC
CDR3aa: CASSPRSDIQYF

abundance: .
j_gene: TRBJ2-7
d_gene: .
v_gene: TRBV27
CDR3nt: TGTGCCAGCAGTTCGAACTACGAGCAGTACTTC
CDR3aa: CASSSNYEQYF

abundance: .
j_gene: TRBJ2-3
d_gene: .
v_gene: TRBV11-1
CDR3nt: TGTGCCAGCAGCAGGGAGGATACGCAGTATTTT
CDR3aa: CASSREDTQYF

abundance: .
j_gene: TRBJ1-2
d_gene: TRBD1
v_gene: TRBV2
CDR3nt: TGTGCCCTAAGGGGGGACAGGGGTGATGGCTACACCTTC
CDR3aa: CALRGDRGDGYTF

abundance: .
j_gene: TRBJ2-3
d_gene: .
v_gene: TRBV5-4
CDR3nt: TGTGCCAGCAGCAGGGACCGGGCGGCAGATACGCAGTATTTT
CDR3aa: CASSRDRAADTQYF

abundance: .
j_gene: TRBJ1-2
d_gene: TRBD1
v_gene: TRBV9
CDR3nt: TGTGCCAGCAGCGTAATACAGGGGATTGATGGCTACACCTTC
CDR3aa: CASSVIQGIDGYTF

abundance: .
j_gene: TRBJ2-7
d_gene: .
v_gene: TRBV19
CDR3nt: TGTGCCAGTTCCCCCTTCGGGGGTAGCCCCTACGAGCAGTACTTC
CDR3aa: CASSPFGGSPYEQYF

abundance: .
j_gene: TRBJ2-1
d_gene: .
v_gene: TRBV5-1
CDR3nt: TGCGCCAGCAGCTTGAGCGGAGTGGGATACAATGAGCAGTTCTTC
CDR3aa: CASSLSGVGYNEQFF

abundance: .
j_gene: TRBJ2-3
d_gene: TRBD2
v_gene: TRBV28
CDR3nt: TGTGCCAGCAGGTCCGGGCGGGAGGGCTACACAGATACGCAGTATTTT
CDR3aa: CASRSGREGYTDTQYF